This T cell receptor beta chain is drawn from a study of blood T cell repertoires in COVID-19. About the research overall: From the United States, Italy and Spain came samples of acute and convalescent COVID-19. Nucleic acid was either cDNA or gDNA, and it came from T cells, B-cell-depleted T cells, or PBMCs.

This CDR3 contains 15 residues. The V gene's germline CDR1 is LNHNV and CDR2 YYDKDF (reference sequence). The junction had 1 base not matched to a gene; V was cut back by 1 base and J by 4 bases. Under the authors' procedure: Amplification of reference gene primers provided the estimated nucleated cell counts. The protocol was immunoSEQ multiplex PCR, while the TCRdb copy is restricted to in-frame clones and leaves out a portion. The V and J calls and clone size come from that table; D and trimming were worked out from the DNA. The table has 150,000 or so clones, under 90% seen once. This rearrangement joins TRBV15 to TRBJ2-1; 10 bases map to TRBD2. Sequencing used peripheral blood. The clonotype was recovered from a woman older than 75 with acute or convalescent COVID-19. The CDR3 spells CATSRGTSGYNEQFF. The CDR3 DNA reads as TGTGCCACCAGCAGAGGGACTAGCGGATACAATGAGCAGTTCTTC.